The following is a T cell receptor (beta chain) sequence with its context. Antigen: not known. The data were obtained in a study of identical twins. Study findings and constraints: Within twin pairs, the out-of-frame alpha sequences they shared showed excess low generation probability. Invariant T cells like MAIT and iNKT could partly confound the zero-insertion analyses. Abundant beta clonotypes from cord blood had fewer insertions, unlike memory repertoires, which showed none. Not following the same donors, the study drew its conclusions from cross-sectional statistical analysis.

Using its own MiXCR run on the 5' RACE reads, TCRdb lists one record per CDR3 protein. The sample includes hundreds of thousands of distinct CDR3 sequences, about 12% seen only once; the top ten take around 1.5%. The same specimen was also included in a second study, on yellow fever vaccine responses in identical twins.

This receptor was obtained from a young woman in good health. The sequencing sample was made of PBMCs.

The CDR3 nucleotides are TGTGCCAGCTCACACCGGGACATAAACACCGGGGAGCTGTTTTTT. It yields the protein CASSHRDINTGELFF. V gene TRBV18 combines with J gene TRBJ2-2; D possibly corresponds to TRBD1 (6 bases). The CDR3 contains 15 residues. The V gene's germline CDR1 is KGHSH and CDR2 LQKENI. V lost 4 bases and J lost 2, with 11 bases in between.